Below, 3 T cell receptor beta chains from the same sample are listed, as sequenced in a study (dated by TCRdb to 2014 to 2015). Cells that were CD4+CD25+CD127-/low were the ones isolated as Tregs. Library preparation used 5' RACE. Sequencer: Illumina MiSeq. Using fastp trimming at Q25 and MiXCR clonotype assembly, TCRdb reanalyzed the public sequencing data and kept in-frame beta chains. Every distinct CDR3 protein forms one entry, paired with its most common genes and DNA. Counted in this sample were 50,000 to 60,000 distinct CDR3 sequences; less than 25% of them appeared once. Roughly 3.2% of the sample is taken by the ten largest. The sequenced material came from tumor-infiltrating Tregs sorted from the breast tumor. These receptors originate from a female donor with breast cancer.

J is TRBJ1-4 and V is TRBV5-5, with a possible D match to TRBD1 (6 bases). The germline V and J ends were trimmed by 0 bases and 7 bases, with 13 bases remaining between them. CDR1 is SGHKS, CDR2 YYEKEE, per germline (reference sequence). The CDR3 runs to 15 residues. The CDR3 nucleotides read TGTGCCAGCAGCTTGGTTGGGGACACGGGTGAAAAACTGTTTTTT. It specifies CASSLVGDTGEKLFF.

This clonotype was detected many times. The chain recombines TRBV29-1 with TRBJ2-5; D is ambiguous. There are 10 residues in the CDR3. Looked up from germline, CDR1 is SQVTM and CDR2 is ANQGSEA. The V and J ends lost 4 bases and 5 bases respectively, with 5 bases between them. The DNA of the CDR3 is TGCAGCGTTGGGTACGAGACCCAGTACTTC. Protein product: CSVGYETQYF.

This clonotype is medium-sized (0.01 to 0.1%). The rearrangement links TRBV5-1 to TRBJ2-2; maybe TRBD2 (6 bases). Trimming cost V 4 bases and J 4 bases, with 29 bases left between them. Germline V CDR1 and CDR2: SGHRS, YFSETQ. The CDR3 sequence is 20 residues long. The CDR3 DNA reads TGCGCCAGCAGCGCGCCCGGTTGGGGGGTTAGCGGACGCGGCACCGGGGAGCTGTTTTTT. It codes for CASSAPGWGVSGRGTGELFF.